This T cell receptor (beta chain) originates from a study of shared clonotypes between healthy human individuals. Researchers divided each subset's genomic DNA evenly across several immunoSEQ plates. Produced via immunoSEQ multiplex PCR; TCRdb's table is partial and in-frame only. This repertoire shows approximately 700,000 clones, more than 70% found once; its top ten account for about 1.8%. General observations from the study: Several donors showed sharing of around 5% of naive CD4 clonotypes. Shared clonotypes across all four donors exceeded non-shared ones in generation probability.

CDR1 MGHDK and CDR2 SYGVNS come from the germline V gene. V gave up 1 base and J gave up 3 bases, with 10 bases separating them. The CDR3 is 14 residues long. A note on this clone: Its cognate antigen is unknown.

The rearrangement links TRBV25-1 to TRBJ2-7; D not certain. The sequenced sample consisted of memory CD4+ T cells sorted from blood. As to subset: CD45RA-negative fraction. The sequence was obtained from a woman aged 25 to 45 in good health. CDR3 sequence (DNA): TGTGCCAGCAGTGAATCTCGTGTCAACTACGAGCAGTACTTC. Residues: CASSESRVNYEQYF.